This TCR beta chain was captured by sequencing in a study of cytomegalovirus exposure and HLA in healthy donors. Study at large: The 500 to 750 first-cohort repertoires and the 120 or so validation repertoires shared the same platform, a later analysis reported.

TCRdb's table, derived via immunoSEQ multiplex PCR, lists solely in-frame clones and lacks some. The sample gives about 360,000 clones, roughly 88% of which show up once; under 0.9% is in the top ten. The CDR3 consists of 14 residues. V was pared by 3 bases and J by 8 bases, with 11 bases between. From germline, CDR1 is MNHEY and CDR2 SMNVEV (reference sequence). Separation from the approximately 660-subject first cohort characterized the roughly 120-subject validation cohort, to which the donors belonged. A word on this clone: Its antigen is still unknown.

Notes on the study in general: Most sequenced TCRs were rare (though some public TCRs occurred in many donors). The investigators catalogued 180 or so TCR beta chains as cytomegalovirus-associated.

The chain couples TRBV27 to TRBJ1-6, with D perhaps TRBD1 (6 bases). This clonotype originated in a woman younger than 30 in good health and CMV-seronegative. Material: PBMCs. The DNA for the CDR3 is TGTGCCAGCAGTTTTGGGGGGGGCTATTCACCCCTCCACTTT. Protein sequence: CASSFGGGYSPLHF.